This T cell receptor (beta chain) was identified during a study of cytomegalovirus exposure and HLA in healthy donors. A note on this clone: Its antigen is undetermined.

In the PCR, 60 Vbeta and 13 Jbeta primers were used. Repertoires were generated with immunoSEQ multiplex PCR, while TCRdb's copy carries only in-frame clones and drops some. The sample contains around 130,000 clones, 74% of which appear only once. General observations from the study: In a later analysis, HLA-associated TCR beta chains were more clonally expanded than equally common others. About 90% or about 30% of the time was how often most TCR beta V segments were productive, according to an earlier analysis.

Germline V gene lookup returns CDR1 LNHNV and CDR2 YYDKDF (reference sequence). The CDR3 runs 13 residues. With 3 bases removed from V and 7 bases from J, the gap between germline ends came to 10 bases. This chain connects TRBV15 to TRBJ1-5; tentative D call: TRBD1 (5 bases). This TCR came from a middle-aged man in good health and CMV-seropositive. Sequencing input: PBMCs. Here the CDR3 reads CATSSGGKQPQHF. CDR3 coding DNA: TGTGCCACCAGCAGCGGGGGAAAACAGCCCCAGCATTTT. Supplemented by reference TRBV15 and TRBJ1-5, the full variable domain reads DAMVIQNPRYQVTQFGKPVTLSCSQTLNHNVMYWYQQKSSQAPKLLFHYYDKDFNNEADTPDNFQSRRPNTSFCFLDIRSPGLGDTAMYLCATSSGGKQPQHFGDGTRLSIL.